The 18 T cell receptor beta chains below were found in one sample sequenced in a study of shared T cell receptors in the human thymus (dated by TCRdb to the early 2020s). The library was made by the immunoSEQ multiplex PCR assay. The source is immuneACCESS, and TCRdb retained only in-frame sequences with V and J called. Part of the clones is not carried over; for the studies checked, unresolved V genes explain less than half of this, and the remainder is unexplained. The table for this sample lists fewer than 700,000 clones; roughly 90% of them were counted only once. The biggest ten clones account for 0.0085% to 0.012% of the sample. The sample was also reused in another study, on human thymus T cells.

Sequenced sample: thymocytes. The receptors shown here come from a boy less than two years old with a congenital heart defect. Donor details come from another sample of the same person, matched by shared clones.

The rearrangement links TRBV27 to TRBJ2-7; 11 bases map to TRBD2. The ends lost 5 bases at V and 3 bases at J; junction bases unmatched: 6. CDR1 is MNHEY and CDR2 is SMNVEV in the germline V gene (reference sequence). This CDR3 contains 15 residues. The CDR3 loop reads CASSTGTSGFYEQYF. DNA for the CDR3: TGTGCCAGCAGTACCGGGACTAGCGGCTTCTACGAGCAGTACTTC.

The rearrangement joins TRBV11-2 to TRBJ1-1; 7 nucleotides line up with TRBD1. Germline CDR1 is SGHAT and CDR2 is FQNNGV. There are 17 residues in the CDR3. V gave up 1 base and J gave up 1 base; unmatched junction bases: 9. CDR3 DNA: TGTGCCAGCAGCTTAGGGGGACAGATCCTAGAGAACACTGAAGCTTTCTTT. Protein sequence: CASSLGGQILENTEAFF.

This chain uses TRBV7-9 with TRBJ2-5; TRBD2 aligns across 12 bases. The V gene's germline CDR1 is SEHNR and CDR2 FQNEAQ (reference sequence). With 4 bases clipped from V and 5 bases from J, the junction kept 11 bases outside the gene matches. This CDR3 region has 17 residues. The CDR3 nucleotides read TGTGCCAGCAGCTCCCTGACTAGCGGGAGCTCGGAGGAGACCCAGTACTTC. Its protein product is CASSSLTSGSSEETQYF. Full variable domain (remainder filled in from reference TRBV7-9 and TRBJ2-5): DTGVSQNPRHKITKRGQNVTFRCDPISEHNRLYWYRQTLGQGPEFLTYFQNEAQLEKSRLLSDRFSAERPKGSFSTLEIQRTEQGDSAMYLCASSSLTSGSSEETQYFGPGTRLLVL.

There are a few counts of this clone. This chain links TRBV4-1 with TRBJ2-7; 12 bases fit TRBD2. This CDR3 has 15 amino acids. V shed 0 bases and J 9 bases; nucleotides not matched to a gene: 6. Per the germline V gene, CDR1 is MGHRA and CDR2 is YSYEKL. The CDR3 spells CASSQDGLAGGRQYF. The CDR3 DNA reads as TGCGCCAGCAGCCAAGATGGCCTAGCGGGAGGGAGGCAGTACTTC.

The chain is built from TRBV5-6 and TRBJ2-7, with 9 bases that match TRBD1. The J segment lost 0 bases and the V segment lost 4 bases, leaving 17 bases of the junction unmatched. This CDR3 has 19 residues. Germline loops: CDR1 SGHDT, CDR2 YYEEEE. This chain's CDR3 is CASSLGTGPKAHNSYEQYF. DNA for the CDR3: TGTGCCAGCAGCCTAGGGACAGGGCCAAAAGCGCATAACTCCTACGAGCAGTACTTC.

This rearrangement joins TRBV10-3 to TRBJ2-5; 7 bases fit TRBD1. CDR1 is ENHRY and CDR2 is SYGVKD in the germline V gene. V gave up 2 bases and J gave up 0 bases; unmatched junction bases: 21. The CDR3 contains 21 residues. CDR3 loop: CAISEPTPKIRQGRYQETQYF. The CDR3 DNA reads TGTGCCATCAGTGAGCCCACCCCGAAAATCCGACAGGGTAGGTACCAAGAGACCCAGTACTTC.

V gene TRBV27 combines with J gene TRBJ2-7; the D gene is possibly TRBD2 (5 bases). The V gene's germline CDR1 is MNHEY and CDR2 SMNVEV (reference sequence). The CDR3 is 14 residues long. The V and J ends lost 2 bases and 3 bases respectively, with 11 bases between them. CDR3 coding DNA: TGTGCCAGCAGTTTACAGGACTCAAACTACGAGCAGTACTTC. This gives the protein CASSLQDSNYEQYF.

The chain recombines TRBV6-5 with TRBJ2-7, with 9 bases fitting TRBD1. The CDR3 runs to 15 residues. From germline, CDR1 is MNHEY and CDR2 SVGAGI. The J segment lost 5 bases and the V segment lost 7 bases, leaving 12 bases of the junction unmatched. This CDR3 reads CASTLDEGQGHEQYF. The CDR3, as DNA: TGTGCCAGCACCCTCGATGAGGGACAGGGCCACGAGCAGTACTTC.

The genes are TRBV4-2 and TRBJ2-3; possibly TRBD1 for D (8 bases). Trimming left V 6 bases short and J 2 bases short, with 18 bases between. Germline values: CDR1 LGHNA, CDR2 YNFKEQ. This CDR3 spans 16 amino acids. The CDR3 DNA is TGTGCCAGCAGTAAGAACAGGGGGGGCCACACAGATACGCAGTATTTT. Amino acids: CASSKNRGGHTDTQYF.

This sequence joins TRBV6-4 and TRBJ2-7; TRBD2 aligns across 8 bases. The CDR3 is made up of 15 amino acids. Per the germline V gene, CDR1 is MRHNA and CDR2 is SNTAGT. The V gene end was trimmed by 4 bases and the J gene end by 0 bases; junction bases not matched to a gene: 5. The CDR3 region has the DNA TGTGCCAGCAGTGGAACTAGCGGCAGCTCCTACGAGCAGTACTTC. It codes for CASSGTSGSSYEQYF.

J is TRBJ2-7 and V is TRBV19; D remains unclear. Germline CDR1 and CDR2: LNHDA and SQIVND (reference sequence). The CDR3 loop spans 12 amino acids. Trimming removed 5 bases from V and 5 bases from J, with 10 bases in between. CDR3: CASSGPPDEQYF. In DNA, the CDR3 is TGTGCCAGTAGTGGGCCCCCTGACGAGCAGTACTTC.

V and J are TRBV6-6 and TRBJ1-4; no clear D gene. The CDR3 has 12 amino acids. The germline CDR1 and CDR2 sequences are MNHNY and SVGAGI (reference sequence). Trimming stripped 5 bases from V and 5 bases from J, with 6 bases between. The CDR3 here is CASSRRNEKLFF. CDR3 nucleotide sequence: TGTGCCAGCAGTCGGAGGAATGAAAAACTGTTTTTT.

This chain connects TRBV4-2 to TRBJ1-2; D possibly corresponds to TRBD1 (5 bases). V lost 2 bases to trimming and J lost 3 bases, with 16 bases between them. The CDR3 sequence is 16 residues long. Germline CDR1 and CDR2: LGHNA and YNFKEQ. The CDR3 is CASSQYRGVGYYGYTF. In nucleotides, the CDR3 is TGTGCCAGCAGCCAATACCGGGGGGTAGGGTACTATGGCTACACCTTC.

The table lists this clone with a count of one. V and J are TRBV5-6 and TRBJ2-1; 11 bases line up with TRBD2. The CDR3 consists of 16 residues. The V and J ends lost 4 bases and 5 bases, in that order; junction bases with no gene match: 8. The germline gives CDR1 SGHDT, CDR2 YYEEEE. This CDR3 reads CASSPLAGGDHNEQFF. The CDR3 DNA is TGTGCCAGCAGCCCGTTAGCGGGAGGGGATCACAATGAGCAGTTCTTC.

The chain is built from TRBV29-1 and TRBJ2-4; D not resolved. Germline CDR1 is SQVTM and CDR2 is ANQGSEA. Trimming shortened V by 6 bases and J by 0 bases, and 9 bases separated the two germline ends. The CDR3 extends over 13 amino acids. The CDR3 here is CSVLPRAKNIQYF. For the CDR3, the DNA is TGCAGCGTCCTACCCCGAGCCAAAAACATTCAGTACTTC.

The V gene is TRBV27, the J gene TRBJ2-1; 7 nucleotides match TRBD2. The J segment lost 8 bases and the V segment lost 2 bases, leaving 6 bases of the junction unmatched. This CDR3 region has 14 residues. Germline values: CDR1 MNHEY, CDR2 SMNVEV (reference sequence). The CDR3 DNA is TGTGCCAGCAGTTTAGACGCTCGGGAGGATGAGCAGTTCTTC. Its protein is CASSLDAREDEQFF.

The J gene is TRBJ2-1, the V gene TRBV28; TRBD2 is a possible D gene (6 bases). Germline CDR1 MDHEN, CDR2 SYDVKM. With 3 bases removed from V and 5 bases from J, the gap between germline ends came to 14 bases. This CDR3 contains 15 residues. The DNA for the CDR3 is TGTGCCAGCAGTTTTAGTAGCGGAGGGAACAATGAGCAGTTCTTC. Encoded protein: CASSFSSGGNNEQFF.

Here the CDR3 DNA reads TGCGCCAGCAGCCAAGTAATAAACCGGGAGCCCCAGCATTTT. This sequence encodes CASSQVINREPQHF. This chain uses TRBV4-1 with TRBJ1-5, with unresolved D. The germline V and J ends were trimmed by 1 base and 8 bases, with 12 bases remaining between them. Germline V CDR1 and CDR2: MGHRA, YSYEKL. The CDR3 totals 14 residues.